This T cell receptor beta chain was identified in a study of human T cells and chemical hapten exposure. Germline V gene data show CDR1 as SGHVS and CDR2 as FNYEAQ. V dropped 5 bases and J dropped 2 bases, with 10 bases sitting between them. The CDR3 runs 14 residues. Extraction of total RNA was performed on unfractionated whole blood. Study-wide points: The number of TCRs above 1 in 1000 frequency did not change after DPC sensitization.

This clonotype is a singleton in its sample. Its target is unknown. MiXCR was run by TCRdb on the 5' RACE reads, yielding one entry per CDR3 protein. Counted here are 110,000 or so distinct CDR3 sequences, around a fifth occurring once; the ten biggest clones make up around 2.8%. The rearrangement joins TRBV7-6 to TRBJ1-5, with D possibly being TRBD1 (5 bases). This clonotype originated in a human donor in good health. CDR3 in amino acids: CASSGGIGNQPQHF. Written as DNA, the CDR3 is TGTGCCAGCAGCGGGGGTATTGGCAATCAGCCCCAGCATTTT.